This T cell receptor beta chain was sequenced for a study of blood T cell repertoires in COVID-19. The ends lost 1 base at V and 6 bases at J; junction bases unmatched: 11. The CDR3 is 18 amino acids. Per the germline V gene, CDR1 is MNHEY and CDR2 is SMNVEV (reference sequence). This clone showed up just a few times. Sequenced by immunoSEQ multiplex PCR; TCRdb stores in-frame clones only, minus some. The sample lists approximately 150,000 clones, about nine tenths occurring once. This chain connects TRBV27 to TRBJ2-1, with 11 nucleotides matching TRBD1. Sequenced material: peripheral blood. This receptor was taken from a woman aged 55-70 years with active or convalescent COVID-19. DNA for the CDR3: TGTGCCAGCAGTTTATTGCCGGCCGGGACAGGGGGTTCCAATGAGCAGTTCTTC. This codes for CASSLLPAGTGGSNEQFF.